Listed below are T cell receptor beta chains from one sample, sequenced in a study of identical twins' blood T cells. One entry per CDR3 protein results from TCRdb running MiXCR on the 5' RACE reads. Altogether 400,000 or so distinct CDR3 sequences are present, 28% being singletons, with the ten largest covering more than 5.5%. The sequenced sample was PBMCs. Every receptor here comes from a woman aged 18 to 55 in good health. CDR3s include the opening cysteine and the closing phenylalanine or tryptophan. Fields, in order: CDR3 protein, clone size, J gene, D gene, V gene. The D gene is left open where the match is weak. Clone size is stated in some rows and not others, as once, few, many or a class when expanded.

CAIRPGRDNSPLHF few TRBJ1-6 NA TRBV10-3
CAISEGDKEAFF NA TRBJ1-1 NA TRBV10-3
CSVVGPQGYGYTF NA TRBJ1-2 NA TRBV29-1
CASSERDSRYGYTF NA TRBJ1-2 NA TRBV2
CSVDAGVNQETQYF few TRBJ2-5 TRBD2 TRBV29-1
CSARVHGVSYEQYF NA TRBJ2-7 NA TRBV20-1
CASSSGQGLSGNSPLHF few TRBJ1-6 TRBD1 TRBV6-2/TRBV6-3
CASSLDPMGTEKLFF NA TRBJ1-4 NA TRBV5-5
CASTDTYGYTF NA TRBJ1-2 NA TRBV6-2/TRBV6-3
CASSLGAASNEKLFF NA TRBJ1-4 NA TRBV7-9
CASTPQGVYTGELFF NA TRBJ2-2 TRBD1 TRBV19
CASSFGTGNTIYF NA TRBJ1-3 NA TRBV6-5
CSARQGWNTEAFF many TRBJ1-1 TRBD1 TRBV20-1
CASSLGGSGANVLTF many TRBJ2-6 NA TRBV11-3
CASSLEVENEKLFF few TRBJ1-4 NA TRBV7-9
CSAAQGAAEAFF NA TRBJ1-1 TRBD1 TRBV20-1
CSARVRGMGEQFF few TRBJ2-1 NA TRBV20-1
CSASPLDEQYF NA TRBJ2-7 NA TRBV20-1
CSARDRVGSDTGELFF NA TRBJ2-2 NA TRBV20-1
CRGDRSSTEAFF NA TRBJ1-1 TRBD1 TRBV20-1
CASSVDPAGKLFF few TRBJ1-4 NA TRBV25-1
CASSLSPTEAFF few TRBJ1-1 NA TRBV12-3/TRBV12-4
CASVEGETQYF NA TRBJ2-5 NA TRBV21-1
CASSLAGIHRTDTQYF NA TRBJ2-3 NA TRBV5-1
CASSYAGVPLYGYTF NA TRBJ1-2 NA TRBV6-6
CASSLGSGGGNIGTAFF few TRBJ1-1 NA TRBV11-3
CASSSQAGLSTDTQYF NA TRBJ2-3 TRBD2 TRBV7-2
CSAFLNTQYF NA TRBJ2-3 NA TRBV20-1